These 28 T cell receptor beta chains were sequenced from one sample in a study of relationships among human T cell subsets. TCR alpha and beta CDR3s were amplified from mRNA by semiquantitative ARM-PCR. Exponential amplification used communal superprimers after tagged nested gene-specific primers in ARM-PCR. TCRdb re-derived calls from the multiplex PCR reads in MiXCR, one entry per CDR3 protein. Seen here are approximately 4,500 distinct CDR3 sequences, roughly 74% observed once, and the top ten hold around 30%. Material for sequencing was total T cells sorted from blood. Source of these receptors: a man between 35 and 55 years old in good health.

V and J are TRBV19 and TRBJ2-3, with a weak D call TRBD1 (6 bases). This CDR3 comprises 13 residues. V lost 7 bases, J lost 2 bases, and 10 bases lay in between. Germline CDR1 reads LNHDA; CDR2 reads SQIVND (reference sequence). CDR3: CASNQGSTDTQYF. The CDR3 coding sequence is TGTGCCAGTAACCAGGGGTCCACAGATACGCAGTATTTT.

The chain recombines TRBV10-3 with TRBJ2-1, with D possibly called TRBD1 or TRBD2 (5 bases each). The CDR3 runs 13 residues. The V end lost 4 bases, the J end lost 9 bases, and 13 bases lay between the germline ends. Germline CDR1 and CDR2: ENHRY and SYGVKD. The CDR3 nucleotides are TGTGCCATCAGTGGAGACCCGAGGGGTGAGCAGTTCTTC. It translates to CAISGDPRGEQFF.

V and J are TRBV11-2 and TRBJ2-7; 8 nucleotides line up with TRBD2. The germline V gene encodes CDR1 SGHAT and CDR2 FQNNGV. This CDR3 comprises 15 residues. Trimming at V came to 3 bases and at J to 4 bases, leaving 8 bases not matched to a gene. The CDR3 DNA is TGTGCCAGCAGCTTCACTAGCGGACCTCTATACGAGCAGTACTTC. Translated: CASSFTSGPLYEQYF.

The rearrangement links TRBV6-4 to TRBJ1-5, with D perhaps matching TRBD1 (5 bases). This CDR3 contains 12 residues. V was pared by 2 bases and J by 6 bases, with 5 bases between. Germline-derived CDR1 and CDR2 are MRHNA and SNTAGT. CDR3 sequence: CASSDRGQPQHF. The CDR3 bases are TGTGCCAGCAGTGACAGGGGTCAGCCCCAGCATTTT.

The chain carries TRBV6-1 and TRBJ2-4; a weak D match, TRBD1 (5 bases). Per germline, CDR1 MNHNS and CDR2 SASEGT. Trimming stripped 9 bases from V and 7 bases from J, with 13 bases between. The CDR3 length is 12 residues. CDR3 bases: TGTGCCAGTGTAGGGGTGGGGAACATTCAGTACTTC. Translating gives CASVGVGNIQYF.

V is TRBV27 and J is TRBJ2-7; D is perhaps TRBD1 or TRBD2 (6 bases each). This CDR3 has 13 residues. Germline lookup yields CDR1 MNHEY and CDR2 SMNVEV (reference sequence). Trimming took 3 bases from V and 3 from J, leaving 9 bases between them. Here the CDR3 DNA reads TGTGCCAGCAGTTTCAGGGGACTCTACGAGCAGTACTTC. Protein product: CASSFRGLYEQYF.

J is TRBJ2-3 and V is TRBV11-2; the D call may be TRBD1 or TRBD2 (6 bases each). From germline, CDR1 is SGHAT and CDR2 FQNNGV. The CDR3 runs 18 residues. Deletions cut 3 bases from V and 0 bases from J, with 19 bases between. CDR3 region: CASSLDEEGGWSTDTQYF. CDR3 nucleotide sequence: TGTGCCAGCAGCTTGGACGAGGAAGGGGGGTGGAGCACAGATACGCAGTATTTT.

The chain combines TRBV20-1 with TRBJ1-5; D gene unclear. Deletions cut 6 bases from V and 0 bases from J, with 15 bases between. Germline loops: CDR1 DFQATT, CDR2 SNEGSKA (reference sequence). The CDR3 extends over 15 amino acids. The CDR3 loop reads CSARTGGRSNQPQHF. CDR3 DNA sequence: TGCAGTGCGAGGACGGGAGGGCGTAGCAATCAGCCCCAGCATTTT.

The sample holds a few counts of this clonotype. The gene calls are TRBV7-9 and TRBJ2-5; possibly TRBD1 for D (6 bases). V gave up 0 bases and J gave up 2 bases, with 10 bases separating them. The germline V gene has CDR1 SEHNR and CDR2 FQNEAQ (reference sequence). The CDR3 has 15 amino acids. Here the CDR3 DNA reads TGTGCCAGCAGCTTAGCCCAGGGGCTACAAGAGACCCAGTACTTC. Its translation: CASSLAQGLQETQYF.

The J gene is TRBJ2-7, the V gene TRBV6-1; 8 bases line up with TRBD1. CDR3 size: 14 residues. With 6 bases clipped from V and 5 bases from J, the junction kept 9 bases outside the gene matches. From germline, CDR1 is MNHNS and CDR2 SASEGT. CDR3 bases: TGTGCCAGCAGGCGACAGGGGAATCCAGACGAGCAGTACTTC. Residues: CASRRQGNPDEQYF.

This chain connects TRBV11-3 to TRBJ2-2; no reliable D call. The CDR3 covers 13 residues. CDR1 and CDR2 from the germline V gene are SGHNT and YENEEA. V lost 2 bases and J lost 6, with 7 bases in between. CDR3 region: CASSLFGSGELFF. The CDR3 nucleotides are TGTGCCAGCAGCTTATTCGGGTCCGGGGAGCTGTTTTTT.

As regards this clonotype: Mismatch with germline at one junction end may stem from a read error. In DNA, the CDR3 is TGCGCCAGCAGCCAAGAATGGGACAGAGGGGCTAAGTATGGCTACACCTTC. This translates into CASSQEWDRGAKYGYTF. The V call is TRBV4-1, the J call TRBJ1-2; 7 bases are a match to TRBD1. Germline CDR1 MGHRA, CDR2 YSYEKL. The CDR3 loop spans 17 amino acids.

Comments on this clonotype: An end of the junction does not agree with germline; a read error may underlie this. The chain is built from TRBV7-9 and TRBJ2-1; 9 positions match TRBD2. The length of the CDR3 is 12 residues. Germline loops: CDR1 SEHNR, CDR2 FQNEAQ (reference sequence). The chain's CDR3 is CASSSVAGATHF. The DNA for the CDR3 is TGTGCCAGCAGCTCAGTAGCGGGAGCGACGCACTTC.

The chain uses TRBV12-3 or TRBV12-4 and TRBJ2-1, with 8 bases lining up with TRBD2. The CDR3 is 15 residues long. With V trimmed by 6 bases and J by 5 bases, 9 bases remained unmatched. Here the CDR3 DNA reads TGTGCCAGCAGCCCGGGAGGGGCAGGGAACAATGAGCAGTTCTTC. Translation: CASSPGGAGNNEQFF.

CDR3 nucleotide sequence: TGTGCCAGCAGTGAGAGTGGAAACACCATATATTTT. It codes for CASSESGNTIYF. The chain links TRBV6-1 to TRBJ1-3; no clear D. Germline CDR1 reads MNHNS; CDR2 reads SASEGT. This CDR3 is 12 amino acids long. Trimming left V 3 bases short and J 3 bases short, with 3 bases between.

V gene TRBV5-4 combines with J gene TRBJ1-1; no firm D call. The CDR3 is 14 residues long. The germline V and J ends were trimmed by 1 base and 11 bases, with 18 bases remaining between them. The germline gives CDR1 SGHNT, CDR2 YYREEE (reference sequence). The CDR3, as DNA: TGTGCCAGCAGCTTGCGTGGTTTTGGGGAAAGCGCTTTCTTT. Its protein product is CASSLRGFGESAFF.

This chain uses TRBV12-3 or TRBV12-4 with TRBJ1-6, with D perhaps matching TRBD1 (6 bases). Trimming cost V 5 bases and J 10 bases, with 15 bases left between them. The CDR3 runs 14 residues. The CDR3 DNA follows: TGTGCCAGCAGTCTTGGGGGCACCCAGTCACCCCTCCACTTT. Encoded protein: CASSLGGTQSPLHF.

The J gene is TRBJ1-1, the V gene TRBV6-1; 8 bases are shared with TRBD1. Trimming at V came to 7 bases and at J to 4 bases, leaving 5 bases not matched to a gene. Germline V lookup: CDR1 MNHNS, CDR2 SASEGT. This CDR3 is 13 amino acids long. The CDR3 spells CASIWQGATEAFF. DNA of the CDR3: TGTGCCAGCATATGGCAGGGGGCCACTGAAGCTTTCTTT.

CDR3 residues: CASSPDTKNTEAFF. The CDR3, as DNA: TGTGCCAGCAGTCCGGACACCAAAAACACTGAAGCTTTCTTT. The J gene is TRBJ1-1, the V gene TRBV6-5; tentatively, D is TRBD1 (5 bases). Trimming left V 5 bases short and J 2 bases short, with 12 bases between. The CDR3 contains 14 residues. The germline V gene has CDR1 MNHEY and CDR2 SVGAGI.

This clonotype came up a few times. V and J are TRBV6-6 and TRBJ2-1; possible D gene TRBD2, 6 bases. Deletions cut 6 bases from V and 6 bases from J, with 21 bases between. Germline lookup yields CDR1 MNHNY and CDR2 SVGAGI (reference sequence). The CDR3 consists of 16 residues. The CDR3 loop reads CASSHYDSRGGNEQFF. DNA for the CDR3: TGTGCCAGCAGCCACTATGACAGTCGGGGAGGCAATGAGCAGTTCTTC.

This clonotype was observed a single time. The chain links TRBV30 to TRBJ1-2, with D unresolved. CDR3 length: 12 residues. V was shortened by 8 bases and J by 10 bases, with 20 bases between the two germline ends. Looked up from germline, CDR1 is GTSNPN and CDR2 is SVGIG (reference sequence). CDR3 nucleotide sequence: TGTGCCGTGGAGGAGGATAAACTATCCTACACCTTC. It translates to CAVEEDKLSYTF.

The V and J genes are TRBV27 and TRBJ2-7; 9 bases are shared with TRBD2. Looked up from germline, CDR1 is MNHEY and CDR2 is SMNVEV (reference sequence). The ends lost 6 bases at V and 2 bases at J; junction bases unmatched: 5. The CDR3 consists of 14 residues. CDR3 coding DNA: TGTGCCAGCAGCCCCGGGACTAGCCCCTACGAGCAGTACTTC. Its translation: CASSPGTSPYEQYF.

The genes are TRBV7-2 and TRBJ1-5, with no clear D. Germline V gene data show CDR1 as SGHTA and CDR2 as FQGNSA. The CDR3 is 13 residues long. Trimming removed 4 bases at V and 9 bases at J, with 13 bases between. The CDR3 reads CASSSTLEWPQHF. CDR3 sequence (DNA): TGTGCCAGCAGCTCGACATTGGAATGGCCCCAGCATTTT.

This chain links TRBV5-1 with TRBJ1-6; no clear D. The V end lost 1 base, the J end lost 5 bases, and 7 bases lay between the germline ends. This CDR3 spans 14 amino acids. CDR1 is SGHRS and CDR2 is YFSETQ in the germline V gene. CDR3 coding DNA: TGCGCCAGCAGCTTGAACAGACATAATTCACCCCTCCACTTT. Amino acid sequence: CASSLNRHNSPLHF.

This clonotype showed up just a few times. CDR3 DNA: TGTGCCAGCAGTCGTTCCGGGGGCGGTGTTAAGGCTGAAGCTTTCTTT. Its protein is CASSRSGGGVKAEAFF. The J gene is TRBJ1-1, the V gene TRBV27; D is perhaps TRBD1 (6 bases). Trimming shortened V by 5 bases and J by 6 bases, and 22 bases separated the two germline ends. The CDR3 is 16 residues long. The V gene's germline CDR1 is MNHEY and CDR2 SMNVEV (reference sequence).

The CDR3 protein is CASSLNTQTNEKLFF. The CDR3 bases are TGTGCCAGCAGCTTAAACACCCAAACTAATGAAAAACTGTTTTTT. The chain recombines TRBV7-8 with TRBJ1-4; D ambiguous. The V end lost 2 bases, the J end lost 1 base, and 8 bases lay between the germline ends. This CDR3 spans 15 amino acids. CDR1 and CDR2 from the germline V gene are SGHVS and FQNEAQ.

This rearrangement joins TRBV5-6 to TRBJ2-7; 11 positions agree with TRBD2. There are 16 residues in the CDR3. Germline CDR1 reads SGHDT; CDR2 reads YYEEEE. After removal of 4 bases from V and 5 bases from J, the junction contained 11 bases not matched to a gene. CDR3 residues: CASSALAGGKRNEQYF. CDR3 DNA sequence: TGTGCCAGCAGCGCTCTAGCGGGAGGAAAGAGGAACGAGCAGTACTTC.

The chain recombines TRBV6-5 with TRBJ2-1; TRBD2 matches at 12 bases. The CDR3 loop spans 16 amino acids. V shed 4 bases, J shed 7 bases, and the junction held 8 bases outside the gene matches. Germline CDR1 is MNHEY and CDR2 is SVGAGI. The CDR3 protein is CASSFLTSGSGNEQFF. In DNA form, the CDR3 reads TGTGCCAGCAGTTTTCTGACTAGCGGGAGTGGAAATGAGCAGTTCTTC.